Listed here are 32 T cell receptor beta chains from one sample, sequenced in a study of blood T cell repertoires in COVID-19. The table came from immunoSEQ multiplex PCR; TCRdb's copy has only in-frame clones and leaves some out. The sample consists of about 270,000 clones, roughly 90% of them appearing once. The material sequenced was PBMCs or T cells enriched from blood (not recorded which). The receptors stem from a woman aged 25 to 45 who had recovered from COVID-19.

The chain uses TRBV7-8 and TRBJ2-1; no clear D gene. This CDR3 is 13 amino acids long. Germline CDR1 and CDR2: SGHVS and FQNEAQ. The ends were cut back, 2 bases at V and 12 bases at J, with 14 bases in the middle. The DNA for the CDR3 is TGTGCCAGCAGCTTATCTCGCGAGACTGCGCAGTTCTTC. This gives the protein CASSLSRETAQFF.

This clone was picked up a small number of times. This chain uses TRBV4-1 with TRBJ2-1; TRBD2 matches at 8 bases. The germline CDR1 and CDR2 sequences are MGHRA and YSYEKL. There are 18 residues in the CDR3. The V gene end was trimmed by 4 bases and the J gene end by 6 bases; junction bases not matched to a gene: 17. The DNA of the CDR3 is TGCGCCAGCAGCCCAATGGGTGGGAAAATTGCGGGAGGCAATGAGCAGTTCTTC. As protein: CASSPMGGKIAGGNEQFF.

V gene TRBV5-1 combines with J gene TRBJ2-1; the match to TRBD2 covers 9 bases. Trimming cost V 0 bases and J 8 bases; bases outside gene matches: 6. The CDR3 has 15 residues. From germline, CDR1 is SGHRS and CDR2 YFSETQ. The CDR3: CASSLDAGGLYEQFF. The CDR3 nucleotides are TGCGCCAGCAGCTTGGACGCGGGGGGGCTCTATGAGCAGTTCTTC.

Here the CDR3 reads CASSQGLANEQYF. CDR3 in DNA: TGTGCCAGCAGTCAGGGACTAGCTAACGAGCAGTACTTC. This chain connects TRBV6-5 to TRBJ2-7; the match to TRBD2 covers 9 bases. Germline-derived CDR1 and CDR2 are MNHEY and SVGAGI. J was trimmed by 5 bases and V by 5 bases; bases with no gene match: 4. The CDR3 runs 13 residues.

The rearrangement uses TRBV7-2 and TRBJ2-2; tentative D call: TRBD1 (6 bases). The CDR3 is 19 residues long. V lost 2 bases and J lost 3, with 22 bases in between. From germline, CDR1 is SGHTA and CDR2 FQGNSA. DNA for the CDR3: TGTGCCAGCAGCTTAAAGAGAGGGGGAAGAAGGGGTCACACCGGGGAGCTGTTTTTT. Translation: CASSLKRGGRRGHTGELFF.

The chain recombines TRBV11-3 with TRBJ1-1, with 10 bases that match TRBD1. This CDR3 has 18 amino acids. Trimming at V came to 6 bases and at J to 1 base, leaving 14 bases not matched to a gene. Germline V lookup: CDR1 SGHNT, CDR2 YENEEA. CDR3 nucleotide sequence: TGTGCCAGCAGTACTAGTCCGGACAGGGGGTTTGAGAACACTGAAGCTTTCTTT. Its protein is CASSTSPDRGFENTEAFF.

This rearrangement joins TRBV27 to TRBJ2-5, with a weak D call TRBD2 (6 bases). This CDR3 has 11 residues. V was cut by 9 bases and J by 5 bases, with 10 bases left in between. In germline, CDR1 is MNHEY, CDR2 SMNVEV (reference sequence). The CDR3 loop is CARMGRETQYF. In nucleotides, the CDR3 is TGTGCCAGAATGGGGAGGGAGACCCAGTACTTC.

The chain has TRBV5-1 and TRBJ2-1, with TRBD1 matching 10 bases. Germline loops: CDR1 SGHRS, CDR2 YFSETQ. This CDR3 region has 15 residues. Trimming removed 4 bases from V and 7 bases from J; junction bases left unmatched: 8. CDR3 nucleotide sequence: TGCGCCAGCAGCACGAGACAGGGGGCTGGGAATGAGCAGTTCTTC. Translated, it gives CASSTRQGAGNEQFF.

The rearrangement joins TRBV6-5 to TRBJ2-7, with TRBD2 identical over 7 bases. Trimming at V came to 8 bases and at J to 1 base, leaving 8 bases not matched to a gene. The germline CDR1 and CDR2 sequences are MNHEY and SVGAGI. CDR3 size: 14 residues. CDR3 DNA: TGTGCCAGCGGCTATAGCGGGCCGTCCTACGAGCAGTACTTC. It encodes CASGYSGPSYEQYF.

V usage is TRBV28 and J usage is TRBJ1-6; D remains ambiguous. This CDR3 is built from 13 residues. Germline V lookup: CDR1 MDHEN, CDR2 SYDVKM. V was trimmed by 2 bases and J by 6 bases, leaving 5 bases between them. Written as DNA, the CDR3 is TGTGCCAGCAGTTTACACAGTAATTCACCCCTCCACTTT. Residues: CASSLHSNSPLHF.

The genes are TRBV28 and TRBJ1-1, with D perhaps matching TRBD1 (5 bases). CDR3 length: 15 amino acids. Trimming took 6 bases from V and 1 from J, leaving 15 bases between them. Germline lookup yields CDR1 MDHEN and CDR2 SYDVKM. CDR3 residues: CASSPWGRENTEAFF. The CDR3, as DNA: TGTGCCAGCAGCCCCTGGGGCAGGGAGAACACTGAAGCTTTCTTT.

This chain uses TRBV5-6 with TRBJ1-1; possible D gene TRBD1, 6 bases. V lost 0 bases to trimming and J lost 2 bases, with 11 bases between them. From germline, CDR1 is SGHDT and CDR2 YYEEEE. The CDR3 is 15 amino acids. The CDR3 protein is CASSLAKGGNTEAFF. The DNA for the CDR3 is TGTGCCAGCAGCTTGGCCAAAGGGGGTAACACTGAAGCTTTCTTT.

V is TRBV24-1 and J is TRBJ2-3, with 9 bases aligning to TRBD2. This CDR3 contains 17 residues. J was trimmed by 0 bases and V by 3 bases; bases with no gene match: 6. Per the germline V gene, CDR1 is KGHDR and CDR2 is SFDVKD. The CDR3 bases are TGTGCCACCAGTGATCCTTCCCTAGCGGGGAGCACAGATACGCAGTATTTT. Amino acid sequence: CATSDPSLAGSTDTQYF.

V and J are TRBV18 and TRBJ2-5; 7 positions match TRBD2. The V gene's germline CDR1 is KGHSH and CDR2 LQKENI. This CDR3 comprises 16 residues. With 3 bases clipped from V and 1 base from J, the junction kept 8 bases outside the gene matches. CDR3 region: CASSPIFSGGQETQYF. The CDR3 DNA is TGTGCCAGCTCACCGATTTTCTCGGGGGGCCAAGAGACCCAGTACTTC.

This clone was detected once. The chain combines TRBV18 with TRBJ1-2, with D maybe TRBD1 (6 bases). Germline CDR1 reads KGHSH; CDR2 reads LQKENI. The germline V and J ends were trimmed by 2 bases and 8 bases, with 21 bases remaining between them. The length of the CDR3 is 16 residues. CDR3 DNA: TGTGCCAGCTCACCAACGCCGTCGGCAGGGGCGATCGGCTACACCTTC. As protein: CASSPTPSAGAIGYTF.

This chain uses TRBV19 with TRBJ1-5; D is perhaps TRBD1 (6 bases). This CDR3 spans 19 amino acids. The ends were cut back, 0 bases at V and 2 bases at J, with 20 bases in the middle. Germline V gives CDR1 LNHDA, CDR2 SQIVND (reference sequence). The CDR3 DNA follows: TGTGCCAGTAGTATAGATCTGGACACAGGGATGGAGGGCAATCAGCCCCAGCATTTT. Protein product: CASSIDLDTGMEGNQPQHF.

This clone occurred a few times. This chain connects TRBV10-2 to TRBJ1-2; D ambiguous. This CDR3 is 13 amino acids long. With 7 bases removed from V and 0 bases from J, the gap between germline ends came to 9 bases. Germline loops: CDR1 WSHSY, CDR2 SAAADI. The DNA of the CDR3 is TGCGCCAGCAAGGAGGGAGCTAACTATGGCTACACCTTC. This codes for CASKEGANYGYTF.

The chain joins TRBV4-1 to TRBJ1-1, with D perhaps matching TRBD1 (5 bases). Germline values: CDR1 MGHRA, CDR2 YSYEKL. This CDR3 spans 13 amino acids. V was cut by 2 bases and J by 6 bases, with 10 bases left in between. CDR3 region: CASSQPGTPEAFF. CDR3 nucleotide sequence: TGCGCCAGCAGCCAACCCGGGACTCCTGAAGCTTTCTTT.

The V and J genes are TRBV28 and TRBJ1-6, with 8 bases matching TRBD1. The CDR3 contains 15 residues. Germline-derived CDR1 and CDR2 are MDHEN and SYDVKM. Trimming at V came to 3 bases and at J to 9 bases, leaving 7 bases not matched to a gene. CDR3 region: CASSFTQGALSPLHF. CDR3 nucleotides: TGTGCCAGCAGTTTTACCCAGGGGGCCCTTTCACCCCTCCACTTT.

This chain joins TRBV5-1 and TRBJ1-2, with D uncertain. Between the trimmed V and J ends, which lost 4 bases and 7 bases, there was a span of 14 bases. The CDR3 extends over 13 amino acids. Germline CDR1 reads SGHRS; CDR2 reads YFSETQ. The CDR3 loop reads CASSLSVIRGYTF. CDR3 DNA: TGCGCCAGCAGCCTTTCAGTGATCCGTGGCTACACCTTC.

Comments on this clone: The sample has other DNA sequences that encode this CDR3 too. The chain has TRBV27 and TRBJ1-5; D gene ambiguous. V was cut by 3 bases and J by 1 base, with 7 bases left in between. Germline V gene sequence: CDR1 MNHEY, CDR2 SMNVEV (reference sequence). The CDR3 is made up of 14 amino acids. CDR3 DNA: TGTGCCAGCAGTTTTGGAGGGAGCAATCAGCCCCAGCATTTT. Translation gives CASSFGGSNQPQHF.

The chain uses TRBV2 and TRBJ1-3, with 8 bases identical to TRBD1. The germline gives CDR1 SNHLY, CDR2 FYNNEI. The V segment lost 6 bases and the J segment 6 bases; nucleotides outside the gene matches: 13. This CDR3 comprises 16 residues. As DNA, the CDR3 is TGTGCCAGCAGCAAAAATCGGTTGGGACAGGCAAACACCATATATTTT. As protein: CASSKNRLGQANTIYF. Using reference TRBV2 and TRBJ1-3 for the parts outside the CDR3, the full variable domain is EPEVTQTPSHQVTQMGQEVILRCVPISNHLYFYWYRQILGQKVEFLVSFYNNEISEKSEIFDDQFSVERPDGSNFTLKIRSTKLEDSAMYFCASSKNRLGQANTIYFGEGSWLTVV.

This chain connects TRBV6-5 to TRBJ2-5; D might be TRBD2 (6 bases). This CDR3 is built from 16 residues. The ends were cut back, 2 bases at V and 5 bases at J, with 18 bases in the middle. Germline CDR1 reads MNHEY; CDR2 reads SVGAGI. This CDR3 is CASSYRGLGGSETQYF. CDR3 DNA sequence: TGTGCCAGCAGTTACAGGGGACTTGGCGGGTCGGAGACCCAGTACTTC.

The CDR3, as DNA: TGTGCCAGCATCGATCAGAGGGCTTTCTTT. Protein product: CASIDQRAFF. This chain uses TRBV28 with TRBJ1-1; no firm D call. The CDR3 is 10 residues long. CDR1 and CDR2 from the germline V gene are MDHEN and SYDVKM. V was pared by 7 bases and J by 11 bases, with 11 bases between.

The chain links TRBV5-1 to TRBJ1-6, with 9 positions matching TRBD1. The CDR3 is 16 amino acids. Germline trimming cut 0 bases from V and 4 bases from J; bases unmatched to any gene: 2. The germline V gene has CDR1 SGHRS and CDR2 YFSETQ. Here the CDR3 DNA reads TGCGCCAGCAGCTTGGGGGACAGGGAGTATAATTCACCCCTCCACTTT. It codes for CASSLGDREYNSPLHF.

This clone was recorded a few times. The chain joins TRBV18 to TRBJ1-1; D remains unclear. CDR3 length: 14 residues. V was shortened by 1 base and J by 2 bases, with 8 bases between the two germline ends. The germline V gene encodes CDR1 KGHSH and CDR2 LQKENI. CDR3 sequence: CASSPHGANTEAFF. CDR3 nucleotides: TGTGCCAGCTCACCACACGGAGCCAACACTGAAGCTTTCTTT. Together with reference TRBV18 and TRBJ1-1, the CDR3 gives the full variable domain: NAGVMQNPRHLVRRRGQEARLRCSPMKGHSHVYWYRQLPEEGLKFMVYLQKENIIDESGMPKERFSAEFPKEGPSILRIQQVVRGDSAAYFCASSPHGANTEAFFGQGTRLTVV.

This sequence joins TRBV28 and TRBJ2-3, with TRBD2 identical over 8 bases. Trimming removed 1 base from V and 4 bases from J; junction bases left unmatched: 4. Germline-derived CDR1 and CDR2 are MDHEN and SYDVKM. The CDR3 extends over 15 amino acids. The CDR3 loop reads CASSLSHGRADTQYF. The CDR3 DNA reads TGTGCCAGCAGTTTATCACACGGGAGGGCAGATACGCAGTATTTT.

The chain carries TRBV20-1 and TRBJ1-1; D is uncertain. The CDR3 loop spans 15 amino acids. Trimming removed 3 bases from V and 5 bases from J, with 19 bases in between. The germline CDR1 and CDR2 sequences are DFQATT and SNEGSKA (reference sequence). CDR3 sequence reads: CSASMGLRVGTEAFF. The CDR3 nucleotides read TGCAGTGCTAGTATGGGCTTGAGGGTCGGGACTGAAGCTTTCTTT.

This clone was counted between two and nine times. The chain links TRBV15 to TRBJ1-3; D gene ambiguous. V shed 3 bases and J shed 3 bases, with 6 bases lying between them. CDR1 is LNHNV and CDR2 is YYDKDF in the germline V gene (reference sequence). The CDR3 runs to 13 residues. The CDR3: CATSSGGGNTIYF. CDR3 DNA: TGTGCCACCAGCAGCGGAGGTGGAAACACCATATATTTT.

The CDR3 coding sequence is TGCGCCAGCAGTGTAAGTGTTCGGGATACGCAGTATTTT. Translated, it gives CASSVSVRDTQYF. The chain combines TRBV10-2 with TRBJ2-3; no clear D gene. The CDR3 consists of 13 residues. V lost 4 bases, J lost 6 bases, and 11 bases lay in between. From germline, CDR1 is WSHSY and CDR2 SAAADI.

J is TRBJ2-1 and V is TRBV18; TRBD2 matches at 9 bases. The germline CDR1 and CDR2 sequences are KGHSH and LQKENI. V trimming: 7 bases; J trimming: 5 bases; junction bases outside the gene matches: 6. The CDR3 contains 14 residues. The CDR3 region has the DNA TGTGCCAGCTGGACGGGACTAGCTAACAATGAGCAGTTCTTC. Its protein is CASWTGLANNEQFF.

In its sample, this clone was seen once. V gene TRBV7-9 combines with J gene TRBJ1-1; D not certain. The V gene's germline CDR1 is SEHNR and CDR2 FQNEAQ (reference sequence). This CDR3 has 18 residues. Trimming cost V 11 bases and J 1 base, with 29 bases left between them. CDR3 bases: TGTGCCCCTGGAATAGTTCGGGGTGGCGGAGGCACGAACACTGAAGCTTTCTTT. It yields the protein CAPGIVRGGGGTNTEAFF. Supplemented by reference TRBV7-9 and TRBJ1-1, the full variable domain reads DTGVSQNPRHKITKRGQNVTFRCDPISEHNRLYWYRQTLGQGPEFLTYFQNEAQLEKSRLLSDRFSAERPKGSFSTLEIQRTEQGDSAMYLCAPGIVRGGGGTNTEAFFGQGTRLTVV.